This is a list of T cell receptor beta chains from one sample in a study of molecular identifiers for immune sequencing clone quantification. From the PCR reads, TCRdb called clonotypes with MiXCR, one entry per CDR3 protein. The repertoire includes approximately 500,000 distinct CDR3 sequences, about a quarter of them detected once, and under 0.8% sits in the top ten. The sequencing input was naive CD8+ T cells from blood, with Jurkat cell RNA spiked in. These receptors all stem from a human donor in good health. Some libraries in this study had Jurkat cell RNA spiked in. CDR3s include the opening cysteine and the closing phenylalanine or tryptophan. A D gene is named only where the DNA matches it firmly. Clone size, where shown, is once, few, many, or a class for clones that have expanded.

size,D,J,V,DNA,CDR3
once,-,TRBJ2-5,TRBV11-2,TGTGCCAGCAGCTTCATGGTCGAGACCCGATACTTC,CASSFMVETRYF
-,TRBD1,TRBJ2-7,TRBV10-3,TGTGCCATCAGTGAGAGGGACAGCTCCTACGAGCAGTACTTC,CAISERDSSYEQYF
-,TRBD2,TRBJ2-7,TRBV20-1,TGCAGTGCTGCAAATAGCGGGGGAGGATACGAGCAGTACTTC,CSAANSGGGYEQYF
many,-,TRBJ2-5,TRBV2,TGTGCCAGCAACGAGGGCCTTACCTGGCAAGAGACCCAGTACTTC,CASNEGLTWQETQYF
-,-,TRBJ2-3,TRBV28,TGTGCCAGCAGTACAGTGTCTGTGACGACAGATACGCAGTATTTT,CASSTVSVTTDTQYF
-,-,TRBJ2-7,TRBV9,TGTGCCAGCAGCGCCTCTCCCGCCTACGAGCAGTACTTC,CASSASPAYEQYF
-,-,TRBJ2-3,TRBV5-6,TGTGCCAGCCGGGGCGGCGGGAGCACAGATACGCAGTATTTT,CASRGGGSTDTQYF
-,-,TRBJ1-2,TRBV12-3/TRBV12-4,TGTGCCAGCAGTTTTGGAGGGGGGGGCTATGGCTACACCTTC,CASSFGGGGYGYTF
few,-,TRBJ2-5,TRBV12-3/TRBV12-4,TGTGCCAGCAGCCTACCAACCATGAGGGAGGAGACCCAGTACTTC,CASSLPTMREETQYF
few,-,TRBJ2-5,TRBV19,TGTGCCAGTACGGACCCGGACAGTCCTGGGGAGACCCAGTACTTC,CASTDPDSPGETQYF
many,TRBD2,TRBJ2-3,TRBV20-1,TGCAGTGCTAGAGACACCCAGATGGCGGGAGTTCTGGATACGCAGTATTTT,CSARDTQMAGVLDTQYF
few,-,TRBJ2-7,TRBV4-1,TGCGCCAGCAGCCGGAGTGGGGAATCCTACGAGCAGTACTTC,CASSRSGESYEQYF
-,-,TRBJ2-7,TRBV20-1,TGCAGTGCTAGAGATCGGTCAGGGCCGTCCTACGAGCAGTACTTC,CSARDRSGPSYEQYF
-,-,TRBJ2-1,TRBV11-2,TGTGCCAGCAGCTTAGGTTACAGCGGTGGGACGGAGCAGTTCTTC,CASSLGYSGGTEQFF
-,-,TRBJ1-2,TRBV29-1,TGCAGCGTTCCACCCCAGCACCCCTATGGCTACACCTTC,CSVPPQHPYGYTF
-,-,TRBJ2-2,TRBV7-9,TGTGCCAGCAGCTTATTTCCGGGGAACACCGGGGAGCTGTTTTTT,CASSLFPGNTGELFF
-,TRBD2,TRBJ2-2,TRBV29-1,TGCAGCGTTAGTCGGGGGGGCACCGGGGAGCTGTTTTTT,CSVSRGGTGELFF
many,-,TRBJ1-1,TRBV20-1,TGCAGTGCTAGATTTGCCGGGAATGGGATCACTGAAGCTTTCTTT,CSARFAGNGITEAFF
many,-,TRBJ2-3,TRBV6-5,TGTGCCAGCAGTTACTCGTCTTTGGGCAGACAACCCACAGATACGCAGTATTTT,CASSYSSLGRQPTDTQYF
many,TRBD2,TRBJ2-5,TRBV5-1,TGCGCCAGCAGCTTGGGGCTAGCGGGAGCAGAGACCCAGTACTTC,CASSLGLAGAETQYF
-,-,TRBJ1-5,TRBV9,TGTGCCAGCAGCGGGGCGGGGGACCAGCCCCAGCATTTT,CASSGAGDQPQHF
few,-,TRBJ2-3,TRBV7-3,TGTGCCAGCAGCTGGCAGAGCACAGATACGCAGTATTTT,CASSWQSTDTQYF
many,-,TRBJ1-1,TRBV7-9,TGTGCCAGCAGCAAAGGGAGGGGGGAAGGCACTGAAGCTTTCTTT,CASSKGRGEGTEAFF
-,-,TRBJ2-3,TRBV19,TGTGCCAGTAGCTCCGGAAATACGCAGTATTTT,CASSSGNTQYF
few,TRBD1,TRBJ1-5,TRBV28,TGTGCCAGCAGCCCGAGACAGGGGAATCAGCCCCAGCATTTT,CASSPRQGNQPQHF
once,-,TRBJ1-1,TRBV20-1,TGCAGTGTCCTCTGGAACACTGAAGCTTTCTTT,CSVLWNTEAFF
few,-,TRBJ1-1,TRBV20-1,TGCAGTGCTACCCGATTGGGGAACACTGAAGCTTTCTTT,CSATRLGNTEAFF
many,-,TRBJ1-5,TRBV4-3,TGCGCCAGCAGCCCCAACTCGGACAGCAATCAGCCCCAGCATTTT,CASSPNSDSNQPQHF
-,TRBD1,TRBJ2-5,TRBV7-2,TGTGCCAGCAGCTTAGCCGGGACAGCAGAGCCCCAGTACTTC,CASSLAGTAEPQYF
few,TRBD1,TRBJ2-7,TRBV7-2,TGTGCCGGCAGCTTCATGGGACAGACCTACGAGCAGTACTTC,CAGSFMGQTYEQYF
-,-,TRBJ1-1,TRBV9,TGTGCCAGCAGCCCAGGTGGAGTTCGGAACACTGAAGCTTTCTTT,CASSPGGVRNTEAFF
-,-,TRBJ2-7,TRBV11-2,TGTGCCAGCAGCCCCCGACTCGGGGTGGGGGAGCAGTACTTC,CASSPRLGVGEQYF
many,-,TRBJ1-4,TRBV11-2,TGTGCCAGCAGCTTAATTTGGGGGGCGCAGGATGAAAAACTGTTTTTT,CASSLIWGAQDEKLFF
-,-,TRBJ2-5,TRBV12-3/TRBV12-4,TGTGCCAGCAGTGCAAACGACCCCAGGGGTGGCGGGCCGTACCAAGAGACCCAGTACTTC,CASSANDPRGGGPYQETQYF
many,-,TRBJ2-5,TRBV5-5,TGTGCCAGCAGCTTTGGTCCGTACCAAGAGACCCAGTACTTC,CASSFGPYQETQYF